This T cell receptor (beta chain) was sequenced for a study of cytomegalovirus exposure and HLA in healthy donors. Study details: Counted in an early data release were roughly 87 million unique TCRs from HLA-typed donors.

The PCR used 60 Vbeta and 13 Jbeta primers. The data were produced by immunoSEQ multiplex PCR, yet TCRdb's version contains in-frame clones alone and is incomplete. The sample includes 110,000 or so clones, about 80% of them seen just once. V was pared by 5 bases and J by 5 bases, with 15 bases of the junction left unmatched. CDR3 length: 17 residues. Germline CDR1 is SGHTA and CDR2 is FQGNSA. This clone has more than one count but fewer than ten. Its antigen is not identified. Findings of the study overall: A prior analysis recorded that most TCR beta V segments were productive about 87% or about 30% of the time.

Material for sequencing was PBMCs. This sequence was found in a woman aged 45-60 years in good health and CMV-seropositive. This chain links TRBV7-2 with TRBJ2-7, with 10 bases lining up with TRBD2. The CDR3 sequence: CASSPSSSGSPNHEQYF. The CDR3 DNA is TGTGCCAGCAGCCCAAGCTCTAGCGGGAGTCCTAACCACGAGCAGTACTTC. Full variable domain (outside the CDR3, taken from reference TRBV7-2 and TRBJ2-7): GAGVSQSPSNKVTEKGKDVELRCDPISGHTALYWYRQSLGQGLEFLIYFQGNSAPDKSGLPSDRFSAERTGGSVSTLTIQRTQQEDSAVYLCASSPSSSGSPNHEQYFGPGTRLTVT.